The subject of this entry is one TCR beta chain. This sample is part of a study of blood T cell repertoires in COVID-19. As for the study in general: Acute-phase and convalescent COVID-19 samples originated in the United States, Italy and Spain. Sources were T cells, B-cell-depleted T cells, or PBMCs; the material itself was cDNA or gDNA.

The CDR3 sequence is 16 residues long. The V gene's germline CDR1 is SGDLS and CDR2 YYNGEE. The J segment lost 0 bases and the V segment lost 7 bases, leaving 9 bases of the junction unmatched. Source study methods: Amplifying reference gene primers gave estimates of nucleated cell counts. The table came from immunoSEQ multiplex PCR; TCRdb's copy has only in-frame clones and leaves some out. V, J and clone size were drawn from that table, and D and trimming were deduced from the DNA. Among some 100,000 clones listed, 88% were seen once. This receptor was taken from a woman older than 75 with active COVID-19. The chain employs TRBV9 and TRBJ2-2; 7 bases line up with TRBD1. Sequenced input: peripheral blood. The CDR3 nucleotides read TGTGCCAGCGGTGACAGGGCAAACGCGAACACCGGGGAGCTGTTTTTT. Protein sequence: CASGDRANANTGELFF.